This TCR beta chain was obtained from a study of OX40 agonist ivuxolimab in advanced cancers. Study in general: Patients receiving dose escalation had hepatocellular carcinoma, melanoma, renal cell or head and neck cancer. A partial response was reached by three patients: one with hepatocellular carcinoma and two with cutaneous melanoma. Points from the study as a whole: Fewer expanded clones were found on average in CD4+ than in CD8+ T cells.

Assay used: immunoSEQ multiplex PCR; TCRdb lists only in-frame clones, some missing. Of more than 65,000 clones detected, 90% appear once; the ten largest clones hold 10% to 13%. About this clone: Antigen specificity is unknown.

With 4 bases clipped from V and 2 bases from J, the junction kept 13 bases outside the gene matches. The CDR3 runs 17 residues. Germline lookup yields CDR1 LGHNA and CDR2 YNFKEQ. Blood specimens came from baseline, cycle 4 day 1, and cycle 7 day 1. The material sequenced was CD4+ or CD8+ T cells sorted from blood, taken in a trial of the OX40 agonist ivuxolimab. The TCR comes from an adult with an advanced solid tumor such as melanoma, head and neck, liver or kidney cancer. The chain carries TRBV4-2 and TRBJ2-5; 7 positions agree with TRBD2. CDR3 bases: TGTGCCAGCAGCCGGGAACCCATCACTAGCGCTCAAGAGACCCAGTACTTC. It yields the protein CASSREPITSAQETQYF.